The 12 T cell receptor beta chains presented below share a single source sample, sequenced in a study of T cell responses to AZD1222 COVID-19 vaccine. Assay used: immunoSEQ multiplex PCR; TCRdb lists only in-frame clones, some missing. The sample contains about 110,000 clones, approximately 90% of which appear only once. Sequencing was performed on peripheral blood, taken on day 0 of AZD1222 vaccination. These TCRs come from an adult in good health.

This chain links TRBV7-6 with TRBJ1-1; D remains ambiguous. The ends were cut back, 3 bases at V and 7 bases at J, with 9 bases in the middle. The CDR3 loop spans 12 amino acids. Germline lookup yields CDR1 SGHVS and CDR2 FNYEAQ. The CDR3 coding sequence is TGTGCCAGCAGCTTTTCCGGCGGTGAAGCTTTCTTT. Amino acid sequence: CASSFSGGEAFF.

Concerning this clone itself: Other DNA sequences in this sample translate to the same CDR3. The chain has TRBV7-6 and TRBJ1-1; no reliable D call. The CDR3 spans 13 residues. Deletions cut 1 base from V and 1 base from J, with 4 bases between. The germline CDR1 and CDR2 sequences are SGHVS and FNYEAQ. CDR3 residues: CASSLEENTEAFF. Written as DNA, the CDR3 is TGTGCCAGCAGCTTAGAAGAGAACACTGAAGCTTTCTTT.

V gene TRBV6-2 or TRBV6-3 combines with J gene TRBJ1-2; TRBD1 might be the D (6 bases). The V end was cut by 2 bases, the J end by 2 bases, with 12 bases between. Germline CDR1 reads MNHEY; CDR2 reads SVGEGT. The CDR3 contains 15 residues. As DNA, the CDR3 is TGTGCCAGCAGTTACCGGGGGCGCGGGAACTATGGCTACACCTTC. Translated, it gives CASSYRGRGNYGYTF.

This chain connects TRBV4-1 to TRBJ1-6; D call uncertain. Trimming stripped 4 bases from V and 6 bases from J, with 7 bases between. The CDR3 loop spans 13 amino acids. The V gene's germline CDR1 is MGHRA and CDR2 YSYEKL. CDR3 sequence reads: CASSPLPNSPLHF. The CDR3 DNA reads TGCGCCAGCAGCCCGCTGCCTAATTCACCCCTCCACTTT.

The chain has TRBV6-5 and TRBJ2-5, with D maybe TRBD2 (6 bases). From germline, CDR1 is MNHEY and CDR2 SVGAGI. The CDR3 loop spans 14 amino acids. Trimming cost V 5 bases and J 2 bases, with 12 bases left between them. The CDR3 here is CASSQSGTQETQYF. The CDR3, as DNA: TGTGCCAGCAGTCAATCCGGGACTCAAGAGACCCAGTACTTC.

The chain joins TRBV4-1 to TRBJ1-2; possibly TRBD1 for D (5 bases). The CDR3 is 17 residues long. The germline gives CDR1 MGHRA, CDR2 YSYEKL. V lost 0 bases, J lost 2 bases, and 16 bases lay in between. CDR3 region: CASSQDPNRGENYGYTF. The CDR3 DNA follows: TGCGCCAGCAGCCAAGATCCGAATAGGGGAGAAAACTATGGCTACACCTTC.

The rearrangement links TRBV9 to TRBJ1-3; a weak D match, TRBD1 (6 bases). V shed 0 bases and J shed 4 bases, with 14 bases lying between them. The CDR3 length is 16 residues. The germline gives CDR1 SGDLS, CDR2 YYNGEE. The DNA for the CDR3 is TGTGCCAGCAGCGTAGCTACGGGGGCAGGGGGAAACACCATATATTTT. Translated, it gives CASSVATGAGGNTIYF.

The genes are TRBV4-1 and TRBJ2-2; a possible D gene is TRBD1 (7 bases). Germline CDR1 and CDR2: MGHRA and YSYEKL. The ends were cut back, 4 bases at V and 0 bases at J, with 18 bases in the middle. This CDR3 is built from 18 residues. CDR3 DNA: TGCGCCAGCAGCCCGGATCTGGAGGGGGCAACGAACACCGGGGAGCTGTTTTTT. This translates into CASSPDLEGATNTGELFF.

The chain links TRBV14 to TRBJ2-7, with 12 nucleotides matching TRBD2. V shed 3 bases, J shed 7 bases, and the junction held 7 bases outside the gene matches. Germline V gene lookup returns CDR1 SGHDN and CDR2 FVKESK. This CDR3 is 15 amino acids long. CDR3 residues: CASSQMTSGSWEQYF. The CDR3 region has the DNA TGTGCCAGCAGCCAGATGACTAGCGGGAGTTGGGAGCAGTACTTC.

The chain links TRBV29-1 to TRBJ1-2; the D is unclear. This CDR3 is built from 13 residues. The germline CDR1 and CDR2 sequences are SQVTM and ANQGSEA. V shed 3 bases and J shed 5 bases, with 13 bases lying between them. CDR3 loop: CSVEGGRVYGYTF. In nucleotides, the CDR3 is TGCAGCGTTGAGGGAGGACGGGTTTATGGCTACACCTTC. The whole variable domain, remainder taken from reference TRBV29-1 and TRBJ1-2, is SAVISQKPSRDICQRGTSLTIQCQVDSQVTMMFWYRQQPGQSLTLIATANQGSEATYESGFVIDKFPISRPNLTFSTLTVSNMSPEDSSIYLCSVEGGRVYGYTFGSGTRLTVV.

This clone has more than one count but fewer than ten. The chain links TRBV6-4 to TRBJ1-2; D uncertain. V was pared by 6 bases and J by 0 bases, with 17 bases between. This CDR3 is built from 16 residues. Per the germline V gene, CDR1 is MRHNA and CDR2 is SNTAGT. This chain's CDR3 is CASSPDGQPSNYGYTF. The CDR3 bases are TGTGCCAGCAGCCCCGATGGGCAGCCCTCTAACTATGGCTACACCTTC.

The gene calls are TRBV12-5 and TRBJ1-1; D not resolved. V dropped 3 bases and J dropped 0 bases, with 8 bases sitting between them. Germline V gene lookup returns CDR1 LGHNT and CDR2 FRNRAP. The CDR3 length is 14 residues. CDR3: CASGLGMMNTEAFF. The CDR3, as DNA: TGTGCTAGTGGTTTAGGAATGATGAACACTGAAGCTTTCTTT. Supplemented by reference TRBV12-5 and TRBJ1-1, the full variable domain reads DARVTQTPRHKVTEMGQEVTMRCQPILGHNTVFWYRQTMMQGLELLAYFRNRAPLDDSGMPKDRFSAEMPDATLATLKIQPSEPRDSAVYFCASGLGMMNTEAFFGQGTRLTVV.